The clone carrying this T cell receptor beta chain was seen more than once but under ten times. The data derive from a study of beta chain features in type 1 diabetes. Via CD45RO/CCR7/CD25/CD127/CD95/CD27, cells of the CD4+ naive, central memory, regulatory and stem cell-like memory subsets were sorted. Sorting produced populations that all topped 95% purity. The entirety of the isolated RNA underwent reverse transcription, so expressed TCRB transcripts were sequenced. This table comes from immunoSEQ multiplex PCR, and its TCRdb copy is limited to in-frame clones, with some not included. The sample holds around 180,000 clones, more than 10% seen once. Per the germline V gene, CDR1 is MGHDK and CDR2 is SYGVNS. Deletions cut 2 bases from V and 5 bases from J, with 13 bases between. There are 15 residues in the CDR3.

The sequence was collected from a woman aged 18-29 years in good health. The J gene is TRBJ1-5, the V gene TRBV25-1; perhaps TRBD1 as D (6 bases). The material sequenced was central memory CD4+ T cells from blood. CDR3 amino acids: CASSEPGGGYQPQHF. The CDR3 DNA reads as TGTGCCAGCAGTGAACCGGGGGGCGGATATCAGCCCCAGCATTTT.